The T cell receptor (beta chain) described here comes from a study of blood T cell repertoires in COVID-19. Profiling relied on immunoSEQ multiplex PCR, and the TCRdb table lists in-frame clones only, not all of them. The sample consists of 170,000 or so clones, about 90% of them appearing once. CDR3 size: 15 residues. Germline trimming cut 3 bases from V and 6 bases from J; bases unmatched to any gene: 10. Looked up from germline, CDR1 is GTSNPN and CDR2 is SVGIG (reference sequence). This clonotype originated in a woman between 50 and 59 years old who had recovered from COVID-19. The rearrangement joins TRBV30 to TRBJ2-2; 7 bases are a match to TRBD2. Sample: PBMCs or T cells enriched from blood (not recorded which). This CDR3 reads CAWRRAGALSGELFF. The CDR3 nucleotides are TGTGCCTGGAGGCGGGCGGGAGCTTTGTCCGGGGAGCTGTTTTTT.